This passage covers 26 T cell receptor beta chains from one sample sequenced in a study of blood T cell repertoires in COVID-19 (TCRdb year 2020). Receptors were amplified or captured by the immunoSEQ multiplex PCR assay. TCRdb stores this immuneACCESS table with in-frame sequences only. Part of the clones is absent; in the studies checked, under half of the shortfall reflects unresolved V genes, and no reason is known for the rest. For this sample there are some 200,000 clones; 80% appear just once. Nearly 7.5% of the sample goes to the ten largest clones. Sequenced input: PBMCs or T cells enriched from blood (not recorded which). Every receptor here comes from a woman aged 40 to 50 with acute COVID-19.

The chain links TRBV4-1 to TRBJ1-2, with D uncertain. This CDR3 is built from 14 residues. CDR1 and CDR2 (germline): MGHRA, YSYEKL. The V and J ends lost 2 bases and 7 bases respectively, with 14 bases between them. CDR3 in DNA: TGCGCCAGCAGCCAATCGTCAGTGCCTGCTGGCTACACCTTC. This sequence encodes CASSQSSVPAGYTF.

The chain joins TRBV28 to TRBJ1-2; a possible D gene is TRBD1 (5 bases). V was cut by 8 bases and J by 9 bases, with 16 bases left in between. Germline lookup yields CDR1 MDHEN and CDR2 SYDVKM. This CDR3 has 12 residues. The CDR3 here is CASYQGGRSYTF. CDR3 coding DNA: TGTGCCAGCTACCAGGGCGGTCGGAGCTACACCTTC.

The V and J genes are TRBV28 and TRBJ1-5, with D possibly TRBD1 on 5 matching bases. This CDR3 has 16 amino acids. The V end was cut by 5 bases, the J end by 2 bases, with 16 bases between. The germline V gene encodes CDR1 MDHEN and CDR2 SYDVKM. The CDR3 nucleotides read TGTGCCAGCAGTCCCCCCCAGGGTCAGGGCAATCAGCCCCAGCATTTT. Protein sequence: CASSPPQGQGNQPQHF.

The V and J genes are TRBV27 and TRBJ2-5; D perhaps matches TRBD1 (5 bases). The CDR3 has 14 residues. Looked up from germline, CDR1 is MNHEY and CDR2 is SMNVEV (reference sequence). Trimming removed 4 bases from V and 4 bases from J, with 13 bases in between. As DNA, the CDR3 is TGTGCCAGCAGTTATACCGACAGCAGAGAGACCCAGTACTTC. Amino acids: CASSYTDSRETQYF.

The V call is TRBV28, the J call TRBJ2-7; D gene ambiguous. The CDR3 has 16 residues. The ends were cut back, 6 bases at V and 0 bases at J, with 18 bases in the middle. Germline assignment: CDR1 MDHEN and CDR2 SYDVKM. CDR3 sequence reads: CASRGATSYGSYEQYF. The CDR3 DNA is TGTGCCAGCAGAGGAGCCACCTCGTACGGCTCCTACGAGCAGTACTTC.

The chain uses TRBV7-6 and TRBJ1-1, with 7 bases lining up with TRBD1. CDR1 is SGHVS, CDR2 FNYEAQ, per germline. Unmatched junction bases numbered 6, after V lost 6 bases and J lost 5 bases. The CDR3 contains 13 residues. DNA for the CDR3: TGTGCCAGCAGTCGCCAACAGGGGACTGAAGCTTTCTTT. Amino acid sequence: CASSRQQGTEAFF.

The sample holds one count of this clone. V gene TRBV9 combines with J gene TRBJ1-5; a weak D match, TRBD1 (5 bases). Trimming removed 3 bases at V and 6 bases at J, with 13 bases between. The CDR3 is 14 residues long. Germline CDR1 SGDLS, CDR2 YYNGEE. For the CDR3, the DNA is TGTGCCAGCAGCGCCGGGACCGGGGGTCAGCCCCAGCATTTT. The encoded protein is CASSAGTGGQPQHF.

V is TRBV19 and J is TRBJ1-5; D remains ambiguous. Germline CDR1 is LNHDA and CDR2 is SQIVND (reference sequence). CDR3 length: 12 residues. V lost 3 bases, J lost 7 bases, and 7 bases lay in between. CDR3 sequence: CASSIPPQPQHF. DNA of the CDR3: TGTGCCAGTAGTATTCCTCCCCAGCCCCAGCATTTT.

J is TRBJ1-2 and V is TRBV7-9; 9 bases line up with TRBD1. Trimming cost V 6 bases and J 0 bases; bases outside gene matches: 2. Germline V gene sequence: CDR1 SEHNR, CDR2 FQNEAQ (reference sequence). CDR3 length: 14 amino acids. The CDR3 DNA sequence: TGTGCCAGCAGACGACAGGGGGCTAACTATGGCTACACCTTC. The encoded protein is CASRRQGANYGYTF. The variable domain in full, with the rest retrieved from reference TRBV7-9 and TRBJ1-2, is DTGVSQNPRHKITKRGQNVTFRCDPISEHNRLYWYRQTLGQGPEFLTYFQNEAQLEKSRLLSDRFSAERPKGSFSTLEIQRTEQGDSAMYLCASRRQGANYGYTFGSGTRLTVV.

The chain is built from TRBV5-1 and TRBJ2-3; maybe TRBD2 (7 bases). Trimming took 2 bases from V and 0 from J, leaving 19 bases between them. Per germline, CDR1 SGHRS and CDR2 YFSETQ. There are 18 residues in the CDR3. CDR3 sequence: CASSFGTGGQGSTDTQYF. The CDR3 bases are TGCGCCAGCAGCTTCGGGACGGGGGGCCAGGGGAGCACAGATACGCAGTATTTT.

The chain employs TRBV6-1 and TRBJ2-2; 7 nucleotides agree with TRBD2. The CDR3 spans 16 residues. Germline CDR1 MNHNS, CDR2 SASEGT. Trimming at V came to 4 bases and at J to 4 bases, leaving 9 bases not matched to a gene. For the CDR3, the DNA is TGTGCCAGCAGTGGTACTAGCGCTGAACCCACCGGGGAGCTGTTTTTT. Amino acid sequence: CASSGTSAEPTGELFF.

On this clone: The junction and the germline gene differ at one end; a read error may be behind it. The chain has TRBV11-2 and TRBJ2-7, with 14 bases identical to TRBD2. Per the germline V gene, CDR1 is SGHAT and CDR2 is FQNNGV. There are 14 residues in the CDR3. Here the CDR3 reads CASNGAGLAGAILF. The DNA for the CDR3 is TGTGCCAGCAACGGTGCGGGACTAGCGGGAGCTATCCTGTTC. Supplemented by reference TRBV11-2 and TRBJ2-7, the full variable domain reads EAGVAQSPRYKIIEKRQSVAFWCNPISGHATLYWYQQILGQGPKLLIQFQNNGVVDDSQLPKDRFSAERLKGVDSTLKIQPAKLEDSAVYLCASNGAGLAGAILFGPGTRLTVT.

The J gene is TRBJ1-6, the V gene TRBV10-3, with a weak D call TRBD1 (6 bases). The ends were cut back, 6 bases at V and 3 bases at J, with 12 bases in the middle. This CDR3 has 15 residues. Germline CDR1 and CDR2: ENHRY and SYGVKD. CDR3 sequence (DNA): TGTGCCATCAGCCCCTTGGACAGCTATAATTCACCCCTCCACTTT. This codes for CAISPLDSYNSPLHF.

Notes on this clone: Other nucleotide sequences from this sample produce the same CDR3. The gene calls are TRBV28 and TRBJ1-1; TRBD1 is a possible D gene (5 bases). V was shortened by 3 bases and J by 1 base, with 12 bases between the two germline ends. Germline CDR1 MDHEN, CDR2 SYDVKM. The CDR3 covers 15 residues. CDR3 DNA: TGTGCCAGCAGTTTTTTTAGGGGCAAGAACACTGAAGCTTTCTTT. It encodes CASSFFRGKNTEAFF.

V gene TRBV6-1 combines with J gene TRBJ1-2; D is uncertain. The CDR3 extends over 13 amino acids. Trimming cost V 3 bases and J 8 bases, with 13 bases left between them. Germline assignment: CDR1 MNHNS and CDR2 SASEGT. The CDR3: CASSESLRYGYTF. The CDR3 DNA follows: TGTGCCAGCAGTGAGTCGCTACGATACGGCTACACCTTC.

V usage is TRBV9 and J usage is TRBJ2-1; 10 bases are a match to TRBD2. The CDR3 consists of 15 residues. With V trimmed by 4 bases and J by 9 bases, 10 bases remained unmatched. Germline V gene sequence: CDR1 SGDLS, CDR2 YYNGEE. The CDR3 bases are TGTGCCAGCAGCTTCCTAGCGGGAGCTTCGGTTGAGCAGTTCTTC. It yields the protein CASSFLAGASVEQFF.

The rearrangement uses TRBV3-1 (or the pseudogene TRBV3-2) and TRBJ2-5; 8 nucleotides match TRBD2. The CDR3 is made up of 18 amino acids. From germline, CDR1 is LGHDT and CDR2 YNNKEL (reference sequence). J gave up 3 bases and V 3 bases, and 15 bases lay outside the gene matches. CDR3 loop: CASSQGLGGAGKKETQYF. DNA for the CDR3: TGTGCCAGCAGCCAGGGGCTCGGGGGGGCCGGAAAAAAAGAGACCCAGTACTTC.

The rearrangement links TRBV28 to TRBJ1-4; D is ambiguous. This CDR3 has 13 amino acids. Germline CDR1 MDHEN, CDR2 SYDVKM. V lost 10 bases and J lost 2, with 11 bases in between. In nucleotides, the CDR3 is TGTGCCACCGGGGTCTCCACTAATGAAAAACTGTTTTTT. Translation: CATGVSTNEKLFF.

This rearrangement joins TRBV9 to TRBJ2-2, with D unresolved. V lost 7 bases, J lost 0 bases, and 7 bases lay in between. The CDR3 runs 13 residues. Germline-derived CDR1 and CDR2 are SGDLS and YYNGEE. CDR3 sequence: CASGGANTGELFF. CDR3 coding DNA: TGTGCCAGCGGCGGCGCGAACACCGGGGAGCTGTTTTTT. Using reference TRBV9 and TRBJ2-2 for the parts outside the CDR3, the full variable domain is DSGVTQTPKHLITATGQRVTLRCSPRSGDLSVYWYQQSLDQGLQFLIQYYNGEERAKGNILERFSAQQFPDLHSELNLSSLELGDSALYFCASGGANTGELFFGEGSRLTVL.

The chain joins TRBV19 to TRBJ2-4, with 8 bases fitting TRBD1. Germline loops: CDR1 LNHDA, CDR2 SQIVND (reference sequence). V lost 5 bases to trimming and J lost 3 bases; unmatched junction nucleotides: 9. This CDR3 comprises 16 residues. This CDR3 is CASSLRTGKVKNIQYF. The CDR3 nucleotides read TGTGCCAGTAGTTTAAGGACAGGGAAAGTCAAAAACATTCAGTACTTC.

The CDR3 bases are TGTGCCAGCAGTTGGGGACAGGGGAGCTCATGGCCCCAGCATTTT. Residues: CASSWGQGSSWPQHF. The rearrangement links TRBV28 to TRBJ1-5, with 10 bases matching TRBD1. The J segment lost 9 bases and the V segment lost 4 bases, leaving 9 bases of the junction unmatched. The V gene's germline CDR1 is MDHEN and CDR2 SYDVKM. This CDR3 is 15 amino acids long.

The chain recombines TRBV29-1 with TRBJ2-1; a weak D match, TRBD2 (5 bases). The ends were cut back, 4 bases at V and 4 bases at J, with 14 bases in the middle. The length of the CDR3 is 14 residues. The germline V gene has CDR1 SQVTM and CDR2 ANQGSEA. Written as DNA, the CDR3 is TGCAGCGTTGTAGTTCCAGCGGCGTACAATGAGCAGTTCTTC. This translates into CSVVVPAAYNEQFF.

This chain connects TRBV7-9 to TRBJ2-3, with D possibly matching TRBD2 (6 bases). V lost 3 bases and J lost 0, with 13 bases in between. This CDR3 is built from 16 residues. Germline assignment: CDR1 SEHNR and CDR2 FQNEAQ (reference sequence). CDR3 in amino acids: CASSFGSGVSTDTQYF. As DNA, the CDR3 is TGTGCCAGCAGCTTTGGATCGGGGGTCAGCACAGATACGCAGTATTTT.

This chain connects TRBV7-9 to TRBJ1-4; perhaps TRBD1 as D (5 bases). The germline V gene encodes CDR1 SEHNR and CDR2 FQNEAQ (reference sequence). V lost 5 bases and J lost 4, with 11 bases in between. The CDR3 loop spans 14 amino acids. CDR3 protein: CASSVGQDNEKLFF. The CDR3 nucleotides read TGTGCCAGCAGCGTGGGGCAGGATAATGAAAAACTGTTTTTT.

The chain employs TRBV13 and TRBJ1-1, with TRBD1 identical over 8 bases. With 5 bases clipped from V and 0 bases from J, the junction kept 5 bases outside the gene matches. Germline V gene lookup returns CDR1 PRHDT and CDR2 FYEKMQ (reference sequence). The CDR3 covers 15 residues. This CDR3 is CASSPRQGMNTEAFF. In DNA form, the CDR3 reads TGTGCCAGCAGCCCCCGACAGGGGATGAACACTGAAGCTTTCTTT.

This clone is a singleton in its sample. This chain joins TRBV5-8 and TRBJ1-1; no reliable D call. The germline gives CDR1 SGHTS, CDR2 YDEGEE. Trimming pared 3 bases from V and 3 bases from J, leaving 6 bases between. CDR3 length equals 12 residues. The CDR3 region is CASSWADTEAFF. CDR3 nucleotide sequence: TGTGCCAGCAGCTGGGCAGACACTGAAGCTTTCTTT.